Given below is one T cell receptor beta chain in context. Other DNA variants within this sample encode the same CDR3. The data stem from a study of shared clonotypes between healthy human individuals. The CDR3 has 15 amino acids. V lost 0 bases, J lost 2 bases, and 2 bases stayed unmatched. CDR1 is LGHNA, CDR2 YSLEER, per germline. The assay was immunoSEQ multiplex PCR, and TCRdb's table has in-frame clones only and misses some. This table has some 1,900,000 clones, about 94% appearing once. Terminally differentiated effector memory CD45RA+ cells were excluded from the naive CD8 cells, which were CD45RO-negative and positively selected for CCR7.

The rearrangement links TRBV4-3 to TRBJ2-3, with 7 bases that match TRBD2. This TCR came from a man aged 18-30 years in good health. The sample comprised naive CD8+ T cells sorted from blood. CDR3 nucleotides: TGCGCCAGCAGCCAAGAGCTAGCGGACACAGATACGCAGTATTTT. It specifies CASSQELADTDTQYF.